This T cell receptor beta chain was retrieved from a study of T cell repertoires in cytomegalovirus infection. As for the study in general: Recently described HLA-C-restricted plus well-studied HLA-B-restricted CMV epitopes were used.

Notes on this clonotype: The antigen remains undetermined.

Study-wide findings and caveats: Summed frequency of public TCR beta families distinguished CMV carriers with the relevant HLA.

Each CDR3 protein is one row after TCRdb ran MiXCR on the reads. This sample has approximately 910,000 distinct CDR3 sequences; approximately 33% occur once, and the top ten carry 13%. This TCR was recovered from a human donor in good health (CMV status not recorded). Some clones in this sample may be carry-over from other donors' samples. The sequencing here drew on cultured CD8+ T cells from PBMCs, taken from culture after CMV antigen stimulation.

The CDR3 bases are TGTGCCAGCAGTGATCACCCGGGGACAGGAAAGACCCAGTACTTC. It translates to CASSDHPGTGKTQYF. The rearrangement joins TRBV12-3 or TRBV12-4 to TRBJ2-5; 8 positions match TRBD1. Trimming removed 5 bases from V and 6 bases from J; junction bases left unmatched: 11. This CDR3 comprises 15 residues.